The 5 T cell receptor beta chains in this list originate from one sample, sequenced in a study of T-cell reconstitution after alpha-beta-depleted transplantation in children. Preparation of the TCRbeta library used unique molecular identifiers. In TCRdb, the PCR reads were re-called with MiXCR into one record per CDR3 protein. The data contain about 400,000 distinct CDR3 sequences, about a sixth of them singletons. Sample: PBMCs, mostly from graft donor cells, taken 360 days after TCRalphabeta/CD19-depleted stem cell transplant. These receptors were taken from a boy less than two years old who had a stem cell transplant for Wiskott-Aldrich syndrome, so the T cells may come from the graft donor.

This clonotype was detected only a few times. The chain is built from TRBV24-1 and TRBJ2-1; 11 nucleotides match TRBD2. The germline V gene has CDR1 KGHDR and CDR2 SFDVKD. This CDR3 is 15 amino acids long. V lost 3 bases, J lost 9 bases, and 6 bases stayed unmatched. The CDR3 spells CATSDGLAGSTEQFF. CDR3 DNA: TGTGCCACCAGTGATGGACTAGCGGGCAGTACTGAGCAGTTCTTC.

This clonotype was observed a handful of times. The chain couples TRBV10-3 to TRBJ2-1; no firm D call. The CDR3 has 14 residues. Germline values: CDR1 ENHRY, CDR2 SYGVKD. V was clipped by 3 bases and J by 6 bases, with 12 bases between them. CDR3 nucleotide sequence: TGTGCCATCAGTGACGGAAGGCTCTTCAATGAGCAGTTCTTC. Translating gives CAISDGRLFNEQFF.

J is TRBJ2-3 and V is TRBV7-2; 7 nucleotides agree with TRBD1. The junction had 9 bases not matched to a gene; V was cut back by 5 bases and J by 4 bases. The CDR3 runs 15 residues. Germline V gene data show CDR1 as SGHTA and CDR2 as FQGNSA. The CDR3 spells CASSPRQGKADTQYF. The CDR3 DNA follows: TGTGCCAGCAGCCCTCGACAGGGAAAGGCAGATACGCAGTATTTT.

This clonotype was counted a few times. The CDR3 loop is CASSLALNNEQFF. The CDR3, as DNA: TGTGCCAGCAGCTTAGCGCTGAACAATGAGCAGTTCTTC. The chain couples TRBV7-2 to TRBJ2-1; D uncertain. The CDR3 has 13 amino acids. The V gene lost 0 bases and the J gene lost 5 bases, with 5 bases spanning the gap. Germline assignment: CDR1 SGHTA and CDR2 FQGNSA.

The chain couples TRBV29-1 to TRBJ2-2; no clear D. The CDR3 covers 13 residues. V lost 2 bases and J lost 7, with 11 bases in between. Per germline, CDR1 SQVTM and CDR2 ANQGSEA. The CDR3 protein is CSVERAHGGELFF. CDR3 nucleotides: TGCAGCGTTGAAAGGGCCCATGGCGGGGAGCTGTTTTTT.